This TCR beta chain was identified during a study of cytomegalovirus exposure and HLA in healthy donors. The junction had 10 bases not matched to a gene; V was cut back by 6 bases and J by 5 bases. CDR1 is LNHNV, CDR2 YYDKDF, per germline (reference sequence). This CDR3 spans 14 amino acids. Researchers ran the PCR with 60 Vbeta and 13 Jbeta primers. TCRdb's copy holds only in-frame clones and misses some; the assay was immunoSEQ multiplex PCR. The table lists 150,000 or so clones, under 80% of them singletons, with approximately 2.3% in the top ten. Study results and caveats: V- and J-gene trimming in TCR beta was tied to a missense DCLRE1C variant by an analysis performed later. Presence/absence analyses took donor sequencing depth as roughly uniform.

About this clone itself: Its specificity is not known.

This TCR derives from a man aged 25 to 40 in good health and CMV-seronegative. Sequencing was carried out using PBMCs. This sequence joins TRBV15 and TRBJ2-7; 7 nucleotides agree with TRBD1. The CDR3 region has the DNA TGTGCCACCAGAAGGACAGGCCTAGGGGACGAGCAGTACTTC. Translating it yields CATRRTGLGDEQYF.